One T cell receptor beta chain is described in this entry. Its antigen is still unknown. These data belong to a study of Tregs in tolerant kidney transplant recipients. The study, taken as a whole, reports: Biological reproducibility was not directly addressed in this study. Activated donor B cell expansion appeared to reveal the most relevant donor-specific TCRbeta repertoire. In tolerant patients, donor-specific Tregs outgrew total Tregs, suggesting antigen-driven expansion.

The nonmyeloablative bone marrow transplants came from related graft donors, with transient mixed chimerism. CD4+CD25+CD127- Tregs, CD4+CD25- non-Tregs, CD4 and CD8 cells were sorted. The CDR3 contains 14 residues. Germline V gene lookup returns CDR1 SGHTA and CDR2 FQGNSA. Trimming removed 1 base from V and 6 bases from J, with 12 bases in between. Data came from immunoSEQ multiplex PCR; TCRdb stores just in-frame clones and leaves some out. The sample lists approximately 82,000 clones, approximately 94% occurring once. The rearrangement uses TRBV7-2 and TRBJ1-2; no clear D gene. The sequence came from a human patient who received a combined kidney and bone marrow transplant. Some T cells may trace back to the graft donor. The material was CD4+ T cells from blood (PBMCs), obtained 12 months after the transplant. The CDR3 region is CASSLEPGWDGYTF. The CDR3 bases are TGTGCCAGCAGCTTAGAGCCAGGTTGGGATGGCTACACCTTC.